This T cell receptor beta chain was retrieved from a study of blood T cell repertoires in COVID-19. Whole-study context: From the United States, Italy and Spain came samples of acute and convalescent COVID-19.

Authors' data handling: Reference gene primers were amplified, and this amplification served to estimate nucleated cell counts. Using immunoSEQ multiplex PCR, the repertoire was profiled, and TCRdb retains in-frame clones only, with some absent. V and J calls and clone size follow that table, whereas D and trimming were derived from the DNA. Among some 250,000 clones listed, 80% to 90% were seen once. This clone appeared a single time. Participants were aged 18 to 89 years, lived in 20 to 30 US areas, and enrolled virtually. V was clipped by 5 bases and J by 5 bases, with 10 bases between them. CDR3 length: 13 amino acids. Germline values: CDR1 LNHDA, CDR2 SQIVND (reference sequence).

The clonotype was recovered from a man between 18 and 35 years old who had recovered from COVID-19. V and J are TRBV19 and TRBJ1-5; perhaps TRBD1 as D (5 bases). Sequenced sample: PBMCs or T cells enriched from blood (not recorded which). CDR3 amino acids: CASSVAGYQPQHF. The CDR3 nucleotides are TGTGCCAGTAGTGTTGCAGGGTATCAGCCCCAGCATTTT.